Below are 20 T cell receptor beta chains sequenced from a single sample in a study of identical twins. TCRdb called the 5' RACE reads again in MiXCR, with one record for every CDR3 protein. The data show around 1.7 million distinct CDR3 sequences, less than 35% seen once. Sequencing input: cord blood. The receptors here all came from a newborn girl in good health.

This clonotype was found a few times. The CDR3 nucleotides read TGTGCCAGCAGTGAACCGGGGGCAACTAATGAAAAACTGTTTTTT. Encoded protein: CASSEPGATNEKLFF. The chain combines TRBV27 with TRBJ1-4; D may be TRBD1 (5 bases). V was cut by 5 bases and J by 0 bases, with 10 bases left in between. Looked up from germline, CDR1 is MNHEY and CDR2 is SMNVEV (reference sequence). CDR3 size: 15 residues.

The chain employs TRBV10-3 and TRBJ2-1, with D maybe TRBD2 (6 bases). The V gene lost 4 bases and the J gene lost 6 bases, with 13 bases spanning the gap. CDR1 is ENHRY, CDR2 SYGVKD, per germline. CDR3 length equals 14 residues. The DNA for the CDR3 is TGTGCCATCAGTGTGCGGACGGAGGGCAATGAGCAGTTCTTC. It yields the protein CAISVRTEGNEQFF.

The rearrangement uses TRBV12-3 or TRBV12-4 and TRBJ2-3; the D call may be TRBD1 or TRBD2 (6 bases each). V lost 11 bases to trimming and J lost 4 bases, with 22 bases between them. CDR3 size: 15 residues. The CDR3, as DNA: TGTGCCTCTAAAGCACGGGGGCCGACCCCAGATACGCAGTATTTT. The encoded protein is CASKARGPTPDTQYF.

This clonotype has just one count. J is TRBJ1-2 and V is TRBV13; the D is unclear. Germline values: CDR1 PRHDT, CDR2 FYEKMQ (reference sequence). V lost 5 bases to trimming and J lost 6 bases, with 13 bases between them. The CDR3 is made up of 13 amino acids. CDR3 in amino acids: CASSVEVAHGYTF. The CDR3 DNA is TGTGCCAGCAGCGTAGAGGTAGCTCATGGCTACACCTTC.

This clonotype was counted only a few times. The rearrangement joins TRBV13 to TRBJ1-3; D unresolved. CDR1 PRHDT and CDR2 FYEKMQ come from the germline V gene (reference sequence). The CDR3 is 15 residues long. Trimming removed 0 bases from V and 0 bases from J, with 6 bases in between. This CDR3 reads CASSLGQRSGNTIYF. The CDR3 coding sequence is TGTGCCAGCAGCTTAGGCCAACGCTCTGGAAACACCATATATTTT.

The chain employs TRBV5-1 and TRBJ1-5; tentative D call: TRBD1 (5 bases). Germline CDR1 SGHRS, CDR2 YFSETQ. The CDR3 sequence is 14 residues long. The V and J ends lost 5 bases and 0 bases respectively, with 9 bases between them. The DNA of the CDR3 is TGCGCCAGCAGTTGGGACCCTAGCAATCAGCCCCAGCATTTT. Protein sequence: CASSWDPSNQPQHF. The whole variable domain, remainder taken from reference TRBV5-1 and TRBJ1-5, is KAGVTQTPRYLIKTRGQQVTLSCSPISGHRSVSWYQQTPGQGLQFLFEYFSETQRNKGNFPGRFSGRQFSNSRSEMNVSTLELGDSALYLCASSWDPSNQPQHFGDGTRLSIL.

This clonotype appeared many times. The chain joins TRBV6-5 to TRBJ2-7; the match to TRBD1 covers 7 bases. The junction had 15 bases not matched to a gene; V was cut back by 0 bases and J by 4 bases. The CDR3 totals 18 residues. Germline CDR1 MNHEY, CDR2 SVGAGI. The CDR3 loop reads CASSYSMGQLQVGYEQYF. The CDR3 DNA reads TGTGCCAGCAGTTACTCGATGGGACAGCTTCAAGTGGGGTACGAGCAGTACTTC.

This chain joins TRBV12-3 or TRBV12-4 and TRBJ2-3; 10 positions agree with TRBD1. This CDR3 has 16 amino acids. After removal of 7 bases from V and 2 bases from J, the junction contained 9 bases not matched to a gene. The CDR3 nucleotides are TGTGCCAGCACTTGGGACAGGGGAACCACCACAGATACGCAGTATTTT. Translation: CASTWDRGTTTDTQYF.

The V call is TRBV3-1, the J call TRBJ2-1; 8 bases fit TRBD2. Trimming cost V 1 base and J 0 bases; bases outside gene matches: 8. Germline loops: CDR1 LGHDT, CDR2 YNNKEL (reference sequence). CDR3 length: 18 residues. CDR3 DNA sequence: TGTGCCAGCAGCCAAGGCTGGCGGGGGGACCTCTCCTACAATGAGCAGTTCTTC. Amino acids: CASSQGWRGDLSYNEQFF.

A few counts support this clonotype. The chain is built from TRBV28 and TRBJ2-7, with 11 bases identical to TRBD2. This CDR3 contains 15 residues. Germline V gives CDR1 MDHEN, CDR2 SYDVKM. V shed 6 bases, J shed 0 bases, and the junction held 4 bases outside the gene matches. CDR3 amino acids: CASSRTSGLSYEQYF. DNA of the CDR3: TGTGCCAGCAGCCGGACTAGCGGGCTCTCCTACGAGCAGTACTTC.

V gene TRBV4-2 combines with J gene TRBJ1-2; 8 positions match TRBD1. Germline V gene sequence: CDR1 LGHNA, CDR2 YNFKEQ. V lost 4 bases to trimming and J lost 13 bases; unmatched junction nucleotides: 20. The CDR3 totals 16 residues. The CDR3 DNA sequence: TGTGCCAGCAGCCTCGAACCCTGGACAGGGCTGGATGGCAGCACCTTC. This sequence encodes CASSLEPWTGLDGSTF.

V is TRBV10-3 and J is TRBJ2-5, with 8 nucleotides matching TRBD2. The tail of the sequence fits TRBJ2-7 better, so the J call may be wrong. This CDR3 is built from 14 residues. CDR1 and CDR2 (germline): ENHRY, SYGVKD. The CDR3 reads CAISATLAEYEQYF. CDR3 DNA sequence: TGTGCCATCAGTGCGACACTAGCGGAATACGAGCAGTACTTC.

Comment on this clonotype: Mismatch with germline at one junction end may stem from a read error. CDR3 nucleotides: TGTGCCGTCAGCGGTTGGACAGGGGGCAGGGACACTGAAGCTTTCTTT. As protein: CAVSGWTGGRDTEAFF. The gene calls are TRBV10-3 and TRBJ1-1; 11 bases are shared with TRBD1. Germline values: CDR1 ENHRY, CDR2 SYGVKD. CDR3 length equals 16 residues.

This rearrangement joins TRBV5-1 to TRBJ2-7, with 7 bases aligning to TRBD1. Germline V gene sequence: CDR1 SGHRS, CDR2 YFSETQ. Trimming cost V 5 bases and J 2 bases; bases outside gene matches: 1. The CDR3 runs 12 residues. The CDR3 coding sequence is TGCGCCAGCAGGGGACAGACCTACGAGCAGTACTTC. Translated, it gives CASRGQTYEQYF.

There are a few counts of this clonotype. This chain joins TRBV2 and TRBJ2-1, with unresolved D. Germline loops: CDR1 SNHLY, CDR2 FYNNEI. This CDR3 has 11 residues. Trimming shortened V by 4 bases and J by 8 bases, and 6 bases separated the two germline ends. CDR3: CASSVWDEQFF. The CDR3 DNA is TGTGCCAGCAGTGTGTGGGATGAGCAGTTCTTC.

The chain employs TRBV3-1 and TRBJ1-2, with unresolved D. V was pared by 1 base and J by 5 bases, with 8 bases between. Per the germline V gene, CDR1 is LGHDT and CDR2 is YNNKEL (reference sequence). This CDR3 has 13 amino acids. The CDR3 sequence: CASSQAAVYGYTF. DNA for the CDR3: TGTGCCAGCAGCCAAGCGGCGGTGTATGGCTACACCTTC.

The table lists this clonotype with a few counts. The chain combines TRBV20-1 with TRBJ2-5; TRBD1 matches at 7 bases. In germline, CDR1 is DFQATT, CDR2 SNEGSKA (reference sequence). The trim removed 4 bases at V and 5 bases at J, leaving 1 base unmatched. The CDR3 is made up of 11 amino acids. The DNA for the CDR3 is TGCAGTGCTAAGACAGGGGAGACCCAGTACTTC. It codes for CSAKTGETQYF.

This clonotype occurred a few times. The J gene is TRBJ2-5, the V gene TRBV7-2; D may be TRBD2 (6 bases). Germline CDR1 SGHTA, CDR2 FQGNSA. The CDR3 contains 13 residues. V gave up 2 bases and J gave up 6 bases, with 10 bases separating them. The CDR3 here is CASSLSSAKTQYF. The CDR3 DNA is TGTGCCAGCAGCTTATCTAGCGCGAAGACCCAGTACTTC. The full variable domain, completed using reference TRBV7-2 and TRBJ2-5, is GAGVSQSPSNKVTEKGKDVELRCDPISGHTALYWYRQSLGQGLEFLIYFQGNSAPDKSGLPSDRFSAERTGGSVSTLTIQRTQQEDSAVYLCASSLSSAKTQYFGPGTRLLVL.

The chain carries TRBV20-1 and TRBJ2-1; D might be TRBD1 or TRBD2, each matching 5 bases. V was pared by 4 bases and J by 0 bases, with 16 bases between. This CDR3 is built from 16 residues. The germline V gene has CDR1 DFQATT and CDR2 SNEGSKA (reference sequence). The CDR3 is CSAIPRGPSSYNEQFF. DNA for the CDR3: TGCAGTGCTATTCCTCGGGGACCAAGCTCCTACAATGAGCAGTTCTTC.

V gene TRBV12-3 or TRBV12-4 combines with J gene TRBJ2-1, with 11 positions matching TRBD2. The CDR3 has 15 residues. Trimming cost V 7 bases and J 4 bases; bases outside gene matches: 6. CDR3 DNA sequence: TGTGCCAGCACTAGACTAGCGGGGTTGTACAATGAGCAGTTCTTC. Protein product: CASTRLAGLYNEQFF.